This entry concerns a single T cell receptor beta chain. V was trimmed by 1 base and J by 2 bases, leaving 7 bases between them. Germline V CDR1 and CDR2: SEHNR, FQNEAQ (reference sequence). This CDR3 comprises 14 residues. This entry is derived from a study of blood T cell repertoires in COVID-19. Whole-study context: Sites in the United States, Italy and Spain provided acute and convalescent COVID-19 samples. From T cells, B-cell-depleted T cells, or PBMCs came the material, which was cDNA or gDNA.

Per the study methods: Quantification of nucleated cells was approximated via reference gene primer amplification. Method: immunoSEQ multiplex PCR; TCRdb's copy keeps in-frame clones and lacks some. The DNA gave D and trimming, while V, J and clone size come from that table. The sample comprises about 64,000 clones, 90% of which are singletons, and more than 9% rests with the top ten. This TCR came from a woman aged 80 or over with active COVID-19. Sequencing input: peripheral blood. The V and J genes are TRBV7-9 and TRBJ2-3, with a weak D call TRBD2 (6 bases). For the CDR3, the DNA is TGTGCCAGCAGCTTAGGCGGGAACACAGATACGCAGTATTTT. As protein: CASSLGGNTDTQYF.